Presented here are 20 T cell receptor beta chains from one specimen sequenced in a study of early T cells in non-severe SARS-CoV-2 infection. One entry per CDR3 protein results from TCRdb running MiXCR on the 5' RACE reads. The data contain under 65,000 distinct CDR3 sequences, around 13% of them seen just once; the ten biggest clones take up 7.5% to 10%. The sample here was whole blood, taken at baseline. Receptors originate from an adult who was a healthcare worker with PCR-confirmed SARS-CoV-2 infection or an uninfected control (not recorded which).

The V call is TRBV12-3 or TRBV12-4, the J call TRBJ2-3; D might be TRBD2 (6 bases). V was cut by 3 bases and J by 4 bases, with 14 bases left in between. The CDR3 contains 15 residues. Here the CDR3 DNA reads TGTGCCAGCAGTTTGGAGGGGAATCGGGCAGATACGCAGTATTTT. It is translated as CASSLEGNRADTQYF.

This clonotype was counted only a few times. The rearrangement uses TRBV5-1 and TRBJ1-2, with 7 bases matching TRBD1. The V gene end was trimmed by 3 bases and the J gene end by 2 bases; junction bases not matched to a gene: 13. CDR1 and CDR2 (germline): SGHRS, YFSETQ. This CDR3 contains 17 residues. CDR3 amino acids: CASSSGRSTGRNYGYTF. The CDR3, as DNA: TGCGCCAGCAGCTCCGGGAGGTCGACAGGGAGAAACTATGGCTACACCTTC.

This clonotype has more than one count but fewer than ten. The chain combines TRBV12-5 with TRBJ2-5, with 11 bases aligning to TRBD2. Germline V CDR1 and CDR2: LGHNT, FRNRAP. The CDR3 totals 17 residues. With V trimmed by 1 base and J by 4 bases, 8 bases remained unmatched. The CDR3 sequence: CASGLGAIAGGIETQYF. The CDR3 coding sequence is TGTGCTAGTGGTTTGGGGGCGATAGCGGGAGGGATAGAGACCCAGTACTTC.

The CDR3 is CASSLLQGAVDTQYF. The CDR3 DNA sequence: TGTGCCAGCAGCTTACTTCAGGGGGCCGTAGATACGCAGTATTTT. The genes are TRBV7-3 and TRBJ2-3; 8 nucleotides match TRBD1. CDR3 size: 15 residues. Per the germline V gene, CDR1 is SGHTA and CDR2 is FQGTGA. The junction had 6 bases not matched to a gene; V was cut back by 2 bases and J by 5 bases.

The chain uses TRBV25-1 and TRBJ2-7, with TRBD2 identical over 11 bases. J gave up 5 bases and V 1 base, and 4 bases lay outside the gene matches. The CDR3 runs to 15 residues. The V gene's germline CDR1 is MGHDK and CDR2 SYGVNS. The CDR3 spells CASSEFTSGSHEQYF. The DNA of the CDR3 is TGTGCCAGCAGTGAATTCACTAGCGGGAGCCACGAGCAGTACTTC.

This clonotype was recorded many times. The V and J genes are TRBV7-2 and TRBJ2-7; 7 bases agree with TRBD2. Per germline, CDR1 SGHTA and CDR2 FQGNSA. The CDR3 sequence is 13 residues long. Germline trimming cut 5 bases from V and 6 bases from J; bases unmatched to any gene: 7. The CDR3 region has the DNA TGTGCCAGCAGCACCGGGGGGTATTCCGAGCAGTACTTC. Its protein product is CASSTGGYSEQYF.

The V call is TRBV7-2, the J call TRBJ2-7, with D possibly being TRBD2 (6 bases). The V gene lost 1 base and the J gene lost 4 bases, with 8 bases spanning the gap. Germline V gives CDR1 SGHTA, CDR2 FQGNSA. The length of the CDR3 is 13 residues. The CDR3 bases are TGTGCCAGCAGCTTAGGGGGGAGGTACGAGCAGTACTTC. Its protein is CASSLGGRYEQYF.

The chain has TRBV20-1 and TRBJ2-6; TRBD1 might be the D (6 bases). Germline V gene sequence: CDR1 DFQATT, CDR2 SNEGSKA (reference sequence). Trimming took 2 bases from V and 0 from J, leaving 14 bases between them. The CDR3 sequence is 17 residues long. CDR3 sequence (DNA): TGCAGTGCTAGAATCCAGGGGTCCAGCTCTGGGGCCAACGTCCTGACTTTC. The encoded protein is CSARIQGSSSGANVLTF.

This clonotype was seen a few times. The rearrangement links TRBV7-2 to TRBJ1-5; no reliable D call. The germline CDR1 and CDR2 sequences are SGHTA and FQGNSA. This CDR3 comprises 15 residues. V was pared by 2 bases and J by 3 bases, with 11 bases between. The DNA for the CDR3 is TGTGCCAGCAGCTTATATCTAGACCCCAATCAGCCCCAGCATTTT. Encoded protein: CASSLYLDPNQPQHF.

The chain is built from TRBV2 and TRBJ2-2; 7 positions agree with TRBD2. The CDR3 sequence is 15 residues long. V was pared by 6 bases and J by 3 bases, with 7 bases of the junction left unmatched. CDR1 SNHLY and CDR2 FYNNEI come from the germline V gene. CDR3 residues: CASSPGLLDTGELFF. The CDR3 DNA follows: TGTGCCAGCAGCCCGGGACTACTCGACACCGGGGAGCTGTTTTTT.

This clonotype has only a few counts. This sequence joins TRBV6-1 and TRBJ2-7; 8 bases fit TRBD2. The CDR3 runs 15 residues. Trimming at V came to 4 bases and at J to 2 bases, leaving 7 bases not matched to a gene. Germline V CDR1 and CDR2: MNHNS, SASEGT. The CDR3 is CASSGFSGVPYEQYF. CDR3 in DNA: TGTGCCAGCAGTGGGTTTAGCGGGGTACCCTACGAGCAGTACTTC.

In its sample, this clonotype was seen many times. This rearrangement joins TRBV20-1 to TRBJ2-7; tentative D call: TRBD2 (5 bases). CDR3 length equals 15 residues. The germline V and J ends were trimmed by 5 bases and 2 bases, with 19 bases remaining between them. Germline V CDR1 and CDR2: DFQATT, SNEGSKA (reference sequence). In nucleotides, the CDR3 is TGCAGTGCTGGCCCCGGGGAACGGCCCACCTACGAGCAGTACTTC. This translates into CSAGPGERPTYEQYF.

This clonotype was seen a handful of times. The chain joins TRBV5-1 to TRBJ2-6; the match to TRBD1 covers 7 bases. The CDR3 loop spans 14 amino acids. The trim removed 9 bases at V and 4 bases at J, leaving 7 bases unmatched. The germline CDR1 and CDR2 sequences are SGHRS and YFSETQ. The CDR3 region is CATGTVAGANVLTF. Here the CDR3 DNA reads TGCGCCACCGGGACAGTGGCGGGGGCCAACGTCCTGACTTTC.

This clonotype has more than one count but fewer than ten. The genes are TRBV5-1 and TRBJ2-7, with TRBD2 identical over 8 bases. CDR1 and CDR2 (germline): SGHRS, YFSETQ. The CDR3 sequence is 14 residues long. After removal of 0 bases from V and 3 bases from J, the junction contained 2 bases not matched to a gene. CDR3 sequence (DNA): TGCGCCAGCAGCTTGGTAGCGGGGAACTACGAGCAGTACTTC. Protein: CASSLVAGNYEQYF. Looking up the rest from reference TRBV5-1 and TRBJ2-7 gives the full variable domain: KAGVTQTPRYLIKTRGQQVTLSCSPISGHRSVSWYQQTPGQGLQFLFEYFSETQRNKGNFPGRFSGRQFSNSRSEMNVSTLELGDSALYLCASSLVAGNYEQYFGPGTRLTVT.

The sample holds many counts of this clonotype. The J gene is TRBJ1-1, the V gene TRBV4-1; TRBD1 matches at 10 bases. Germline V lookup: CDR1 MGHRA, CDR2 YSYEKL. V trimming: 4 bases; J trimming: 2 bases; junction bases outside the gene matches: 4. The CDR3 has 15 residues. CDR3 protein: CASSRTGGINTEAFF. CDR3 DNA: TGCGCCAGCAGCCGGACAGGGGGAATTAACACTGAAGCTTTCTTT.

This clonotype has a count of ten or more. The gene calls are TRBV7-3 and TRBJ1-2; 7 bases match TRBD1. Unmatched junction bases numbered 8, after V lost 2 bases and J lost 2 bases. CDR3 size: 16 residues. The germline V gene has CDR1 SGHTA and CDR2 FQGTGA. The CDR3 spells CASSLQGERLNYGYTF. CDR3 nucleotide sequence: TGTGCCAGCAGCTTACAGGGGGAGCGTTTAAACTATGGCTACACCTTC.

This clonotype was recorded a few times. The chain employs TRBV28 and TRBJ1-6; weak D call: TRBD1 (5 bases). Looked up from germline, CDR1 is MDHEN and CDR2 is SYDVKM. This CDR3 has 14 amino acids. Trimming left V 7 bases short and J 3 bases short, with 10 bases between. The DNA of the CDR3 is TGTGCCAGCACCCCGACAGTCTATAATTCACCCCTCCACTTT. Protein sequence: CASTPTVYNSPLHF.

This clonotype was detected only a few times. The CDR3 here is CSASIGLSTEAFF. The CDR3 DNA is TGCAGTGCTAGCATCGGATTAAGCACTGAAGCTTTCTTT. V and J are TRBV20-1 and TRBJ1-1; D unresolved. CDR3 length: 13 amino acids. Trimming shortened V by 3 bases and J by 4 bases, and 12 bases separated the two germline ends. Germline V gene data show CDR1 as DFQATT and CDR2 as SNEGSKA (reference sequence).

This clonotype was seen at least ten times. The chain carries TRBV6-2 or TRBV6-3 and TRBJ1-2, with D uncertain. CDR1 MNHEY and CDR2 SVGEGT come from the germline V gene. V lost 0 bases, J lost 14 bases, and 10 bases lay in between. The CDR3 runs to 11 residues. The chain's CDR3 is CASSYSSSKTF. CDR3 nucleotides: TGTGCCAGCAGTTACTCGAGTTCCAAAACCTTC.

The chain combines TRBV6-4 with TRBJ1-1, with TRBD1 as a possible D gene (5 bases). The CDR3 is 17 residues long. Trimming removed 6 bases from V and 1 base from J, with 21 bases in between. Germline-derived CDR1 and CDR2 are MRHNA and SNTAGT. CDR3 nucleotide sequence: TGTGCCAGCAGCCCCAACTCAGGGTTAGTCCCGAACACTGAAGCTTTCTTT. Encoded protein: CASSPNSGLVPNTEAFF.